The present entry profiles one TCR beta chain with its context. What it binds is not known. The data originate from a study of cytomegalovirus exposure and HLA in healthy donors. The overall study: Most genotyped donors, around 78% of some 400, had Caucasian-associated genetic ancestry.

The V end lost 0 bases, the J end lost 0 bases, and 12 bases lay between the germline ends. The CDR3 extends over 16 amino acids. Whole-study findings and limits: A few CMV-associated chains proved CMV antigen-specific in vitro. Usually a TCR sequence was rare, but some public TCRs were found in many donors.

Primers included in the PCR were 60 Vbeta and 13 Jbeta primers. Per the study methods: About 10 million shared chains were among around 80 million unique TCR beta chains counted in a later analysis. Profiling relied on immunoSEQ multiplex PCR, and the TCRdb table lists in-frame clones only, not all of them. The D gene and trimming were derived from the DNA, and the V and J assignments and clone size from that table. Here the sample spans approximately 100,000 clones, around three quarters being singletons. V is TRBV5-3 and J is TRBJ1-2, with D maybe TRBD1 (6 bases). TRBV5-3 is identified as an open reading frame with a role that is uncertain. The clonotype comes from a woman aged 40 to 50 in good health and CMV-seronegative. Sequenced material: PBMCs. The CDR3 sequence: CARSLEAGDSNYGYTF. The CDR3 coding sequence is TGTGCCAGAAGCTTGGAGGCAGGGGATTCTAACTATGGCTACACCTTC.